These T cell receptor beta chains were read from a single sample in a study of blood T cells in healthy people across ages. A single record per CDR3 protein comes from TCRdb applying MiXCR to the 5' RACE reads. The sample contains around 1,500,000 distinct CDR3 sequences, around two fifths of which appear only once. Material: blood. These receptors were taken from a woman aged 18-29 years in good health. Each CDR3 is given with its conserved first and last residue. Each record gives: J gene, clone size, D gene, V gene, CDR3 protein, CDR3 DNA. The D gene is left open where the match is weak. The size entry is marked missing in some rows and otherwise reads once, few, many or a size class.

j_gene: TRBJ2-7
abundance: -
d_gene: TRBD1
v_gene: TRBV13
CDR3aa: CASSPGQGDIEQYF
CDR3nt: TGTGCCAGCAGCCCGGGACAGGGAGATATCGAGCAGTACTTC

j_gene: TRBJ2-5
abundance: few
d_gene: -
v_gene: TRBV11-2
CDR3aa: CASSFVSLQETQYF
CDR3nt: TGTGCCAGCAGCTTCGTATCCCTACAAGAGACCCAGTACTTC

j_gene: TRBJ2-1
abundance: few
d_gene: -
v_gene: TRBV12-3/TRBV12-4
CDR3aa: CASSLEGEALDEQFF
CDR3nt: TGTGCCAGCAGTTTAGAGGGAGAGGCCCTCGATGAGCAGTTCTTC

j_gene: TRBJ2-7
abundance: once
d_gene: TRBD2
v_gene: TRBV20-1
CDR3aa: CSANDRLAGGPEQYF
CDR3nt: TGCAGTGCTAACGATCGACTAGCGGGGGGGCCCGAGCAGTACTTC

j_gene: TRBJ2-4
abundance: -
d_gene: TRBD1
v_gene: TRBV6-6
CDR3aa: CASNPGGENIQYF
CDR3nt: TGTGCCAGCAACCCAGGGGGAGAAAACATTCAGTACTTC

j_gene: TRBJ2-7
abundance: few
d_gene: -
v_gene: TRBV5-1
CDR3aa: CASSLVPSGHEQYF
CDR3nt: TGCGCCAGCAGCTTGGTACCAAGCGGCCACGAGCAGTACTTC

j_gene: TRBJ2-5
abundance: -
d_gene: -
v_gene: TRBV20-1
CDR3aa: CSARDPTGLETQYF
CDR3nt: TGCAGTGCTAGAGACCCTACAGGGTTAGAGACCCAGTACTTC

j_gene: TRBJ1-4
abundance: few
d_gene: -
v_gene: TRBV25-1
CDR3aa: CASSERGSSNEKLFF
CDR3nt: TGTGCCAGCAGTGAACGGGGCAGCTCTAATGAAAAACTGTTTTTT

j_gene: TRBJ2-6
abundance: few
d_gene: -
v_gene: TRBV3-1
CDR3aa: CASRSTGIGANILTF
CDR3nt: TGTGCCAGCAGGTCCACGGGGATCGGGGCCAACATCCTGACTTTC

j_gene: TRBJ2-3
abundance: -
d_gene: -
v_gene: TRBV28
CDR3aa: CASLEGGRTDTQYF
CDR3nt: TGTGCCAGCCTAGAAGGGGGGCGCACAGATACGCAGTATTTT

j_gene: TRBJ1-1
abundance: -
d_gene: -
v_gene: TRBV27
CDR3aa: CASSTITGYTEAFF
CDR3nt: TGTGCCAGCAGTACCATTACAGGTTACACTGAAGCTTTCTTT

j_gene: TRBJ2-1
abundance: -
d_gene: -
v_gene: TRBV30
CDR3aa: CAWSNGQGNEQFF
CDR3nt: TGTGCCTGGAGTAATGGTCAGGGCAATGAGCAGTTCTTC

j_gene: TRBJ1-1
abundance: -
d_gene: -
v_gene: TRBV6-1
CDR3aa: CASSEGGANTEAFF
CDR3nt: TGTGCCAGCAGTGAAGGGGGCGCGAACACTGAAGCTTTCTTT

j_gene: TRBJ2-7
abundance: -
d_gene: -
v_gene: TRBV4-2
CDR3aa: CASSRSDGLGPGEQYF
CDR3nt: TGTGCCAGCAGCCGATCAGACGGGTTAGGTCCGGGCGAGCAGTACTTC

j_gene: TRBJ2-7
abundance: few
d_gene: -
v_gene: TRBV27
CDR3aa: CASSPERGEGNYEQYF
CDR3nt: TGTGCCAGCAGCCCGGAGAGGGGGGAAGGGAACTACGAGCAGTACTTC

j_gene: TRBJ2-1
abundance: few
d_gene: -
v_gene: TRBV6-6
CDR3aa: CASSFQNEQFF
CDR3nt: TGTGCCAGCAGTTTCCAGAATGAGCAGTTCTTC

j_gene: TRBJ2-7
abundance: -
d_gene: TRBD1
v_gene: TRBV4-1
CDR3aa: CASSLDWDRGYEQYF
CDR3nt: TGCGCCAGCAGCCTAGACTGGGACAGGGGCTACGAGCAGTACTTC

j_gene: TRBJ1-2
abundance: few
d_gene: TRBD1
v_gene: TRBV12-3/TRBV12-4
CDR3aa: CASSPRQGMGTF
CDR3nt: TGTGCCAGCAGTCCCCGACAGGGGATGGGCACCTTC

j_gene: TRBJ2-7
abundance: few
d_gene: -
v_gene: TRBV20-1
CDR3aa: CSARERLVLYEQYF
CDR3nt: TGCAGTGCTAGAGAACGACTAGTTTTGTACGAGCAGTACTTC

j_gene: TRBJ2-7
abundance: -
d_gene: TRBD2
v_gene: TRBV7-9
CDR3aa: CASSLGTGLALNYEQYF
CDR3nt: TGTGCCAGCAGCTTAGGGACGGGACTAGCGCTTAACTACGAGCAGTACTTC

j_gene: TRBJ2-1
abundance: few
d_gene: -
v_gene: TRBV15
CDR3aa: CATSRPPSSYNEQFF
CDR3nt: TGTGCCACCAGCAGGCCCCCGAGCTCCTACAATGAGCAGTTCTTC

j_gene: TRBJ2-7
abundance: -
d_gene: -
v_gene: TRBV12-3/TRBV12-4
CDR3aa: CASTPSVDLVEQYF
CDR3nt: TGTGCCAGCACCCCTAGCGTGGACCTCGTCGAGCAGTACTTC